Sequencing of this T cell receptor beta chain was carried out in a study of shared clonotypes between healthy human individuals. The ends lost 3 bases at V and 7 bases at J; junction bases unmatched: 2. Germline V gene lookup returns CDR1 SGHTS and CDR2 YDEGEE. The CDR3 contains 13 residues. DNA at about 0.2 ug, tens of thousands of T cell genomes, went into sorted-subset replicate PCRs. Data came from immunoSEQ multiplex PCR; TCRdb stores just in-frame clones and leaves some out. The sample holds roughly 2,000,000 clones, 85% to 95% seen once. Cells designated naive CD8 were CD45RO-negative and were positively selected for CCR7, with terminally differentiated effector memory CD45RA+ cells excluded.

This TCR derives from a man aged 18 to 30 in good health. Some clones in this sample may be carry-over from other donors' samples. Sequencing was carried out using naive CD8+ T cells from PBMCs. This sequence joins TRBV5-8 and TRBJ1-5; 9 bases match TRBD1. Here the CDR3 reads CASSSDRGQPQHF. In DNA form, the CDR3 reads TGTGCCAGCAGCTCGGACAGGGGACAGCCCCAGCATTTT.